Sequencing of this TCR beta chain was carried out in a study of shared T cell receptors in the human thymus. Method: immunoSEQ multiplex PCR; TCRdb's copy keeps in-frame clones and lacks some. The data show about 380,000 clones, approximately 95% seen once. V was pared by 0 bases and J by 3 bases, with 3 bases of the junction left unmatched. The germline CDR1 and CDR2 sequences are GTSNPN and SVGIG (reference sequence). This CDR3 spans 14 amino acids. The rearrangement joins TRBV30 to TRBJ2-7, with 9 bases lining up with TRBD2. Specimen: thymocytes. The receptor's source is a human donor. The CDR3 sequence is CAWSVHSGSYEQYF. In nucleotides, the CDR3 is TGTGCCTGGAGTGTACATAGCGGGAGCTACGAGCAGTACTTC.